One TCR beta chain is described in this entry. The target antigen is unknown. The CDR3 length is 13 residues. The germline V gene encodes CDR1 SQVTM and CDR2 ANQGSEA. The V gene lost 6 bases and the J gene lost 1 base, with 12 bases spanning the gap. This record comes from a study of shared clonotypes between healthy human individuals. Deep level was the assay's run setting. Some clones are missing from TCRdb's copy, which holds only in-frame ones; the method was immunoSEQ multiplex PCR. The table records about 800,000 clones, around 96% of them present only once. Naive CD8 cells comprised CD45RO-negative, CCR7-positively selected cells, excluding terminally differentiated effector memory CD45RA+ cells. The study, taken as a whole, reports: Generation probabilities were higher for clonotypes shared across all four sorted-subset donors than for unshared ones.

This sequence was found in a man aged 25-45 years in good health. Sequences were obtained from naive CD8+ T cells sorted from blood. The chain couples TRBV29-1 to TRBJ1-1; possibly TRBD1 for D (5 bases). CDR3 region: CSVNSGRNTEAFF. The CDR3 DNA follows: TGCAGCGTCAATTCAGGGCGGAACACTGAAGCTTTCTTT. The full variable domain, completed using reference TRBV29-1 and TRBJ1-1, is SAVISQKPSRDICQRGTSLTIQCQVDSQVTMMFWYRQQPGQSLTLIATANQGSEATYESGFVIDKFPISRPNLTFSTLTVSNMSPEDSSIYLCSVNSGRNTEAFFGQGTRLTVV.